This TCR beta chain derives from a study of cytomegalovirus exposure and HLA in healthy donors. General study findings and limits: In the approximately 120 validation repertoires, a later analysis found that first-cohort TCR clusters tended to co-occur.

The data were produced by immunoSEQ multiplex PCR, yet TCRdb's version contains in-frame clones alone and is incomplete. The sample holds fewer than 150,000 clones, approximately 90% seen once. This CDR3 is built from 15 residues. CDR1 is MNHEY and CDR2 is SVGAGI in the germline V gene. V lost 6 bases to trimming and J lost 5 bases; unmatched junction nucleotides: 11. A remark on this clone: Its target is not known.

Input material: PBMCs. The rearrangement uses TRBV6-5 and TRBJ1-2; 8 positions match TRBD1. The clonotype was recovered from a young man in good health and CMV-seropositive. Here the CDR3 reads CASRLRTGIGYGYTF. The CDR3 bases are TGTGCCAGCAGACTAAGGACAGGGATAGGGTATGGCTACACCTTC.